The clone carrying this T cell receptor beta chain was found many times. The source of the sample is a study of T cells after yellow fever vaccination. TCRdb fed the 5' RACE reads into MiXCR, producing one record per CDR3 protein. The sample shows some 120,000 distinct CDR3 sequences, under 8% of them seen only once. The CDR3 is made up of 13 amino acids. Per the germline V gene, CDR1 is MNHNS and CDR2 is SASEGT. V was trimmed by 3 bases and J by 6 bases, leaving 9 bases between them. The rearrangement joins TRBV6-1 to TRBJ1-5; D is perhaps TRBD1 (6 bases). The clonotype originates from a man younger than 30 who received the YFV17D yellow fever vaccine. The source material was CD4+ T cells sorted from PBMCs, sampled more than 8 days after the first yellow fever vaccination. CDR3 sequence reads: CASSDLGAQPQHF. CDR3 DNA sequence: TGTGCCAGCAGTGACTTGGGGGCTCAGCCCCAGCATTTT.